This passage covers 18 T cell receptor beta chains from one sample sequenced in a study of cytomegalovirus exposure and HLA in healthy donors. PCR primers comprised 60 Vbeta and 13 Jbeta primers. TCRdb's copy holds only in-frame clones and misses some; the assay was immunoSEQ multiplex PCR. The data hold 100,000 to 150,000 clones, with about 84% observed a single time. The sample consisted of PBMCs. Receptor source: a man between 40 and 49 years old in good health and CMV-seronegative.

The V gene is TRBV19, the J gene TRBJ1-2, with D tentatively TRBD1 (5 bases). Trimming left V 5 bases short and J 3 bases short, with 10 bases between. CDR1 is LNHDA, CDR2 SQIVND, per germline (reference sequence). CDR3 length: 13 amino acids. The CDR3 DNA follows: TGTGCCAGTAGTTTCGACAGCTACTATGGCTACACCTTC. It is translated as CASSFDSYYGYTF.

The J gene is TRBJ2-5, the V gene TRBV7-6; the match to TRBD2 covers 14 bases. From germline, CDR1 is SGHVS and CDR2 FNYEAQ. Trimming at V came to 5 bases and at J to 1 base, leaving 9 bases not matched to a gene. The CDR3 consists of 18 residues. CDR3 amino acids: CASSPRTSGGLTQETQYF. The CDR3 region has the DNA TGTGCCAGCAGCCCCCGGACTAGCGGGGGGCTTACCCAAGAGACCCAGTACTTC. The full variable domain, completed using reference TRBV7-6 and TRBJ2-5, is GAGVSQSPRYKVTKRGQDVALRCDPISGHVSLYWYRQALGQGPEFLTYFNYEAQQDKSGLPNDRFSAERPEGSISTLTIQRTEQRDSAMYRCASSPRTSGGLTQETQYFGPGTRLLVL.

The genes are TRBV5-6 and TRBJ1-6; the match to TRBD1 covers 10 bases. Germline assignment: CDR1 SGHDT and CDR2 YYEEEE. Trimming removed 4 bases from V and 4 bases from J; junction bases left unmatched: 2. The CDR3 covers 15 residues. The CDR3 DNA follows: TGTGCCAGCAGCGTGGGACAGGGGTATAATTCACCCCTCCACTTT. This encodes CASSVGQGYNSPLHF.

V is TRBV2 and J is TRBJ1-2, with TRBD1 identical over 12 bases. V trimming: 6 bases; J trimming: 8 bases; junction bases outside the gene matches: 7. Germline loops: CDR1 SNHLY, CDR2 FYNNEI. The CDR3 is 14 residues long. CDR3: CASSYGDRGQGYTF. CDR3 DNA sequence: TGTGCCAGCAGCTACGGGGACAGGGGGCAGGGCTACACCTTC.

The chain uses TRBV7-2 and TRBJ1-3; D perhaps matches TRBD1 (5 bases). Germline CDR1 reads SGHTA; CDR2 reads FQGNSA. V lost 1 base, J lost 2 bases, and 9 bases lay in between. This CDR3 region has 15 residues. The CDR3 here is CASSLDPGAGNTIYF. CDR3 coding DNA: TGTGCCAGCAGCTTAGATCCGGGGGCTGGAAACACCATATATTTT. The whole variable domain, remainder taken from reference TRBV7-2 and TRBJ1-3, is GAGVSQSPSNKVTEKGKDVELRCDPISGHTALYWYRQSLGQGLEFLIYFQGNSAPDKSGLPSDRFSAERTGGSVSTLTIQRTQQEDSAVYLCASSLDPGAGNTIYFGEGSWLTVV.

V usage is TRBV29-1 and J usage is TRBJ1-2; a weak D match, TRBD1 (6 bases). The V end lost 7 bases, the J end lost 0 bases, and 15 bases lay between the germline ends. CDR1 is SQVTM and CDR2 is ANQGSEA in the germline V gene. This CDR3 contains 14 residues. CDR3 in amino acids: CSDTGYGTNYGYTF. CDR3 sequence (DNA): TGCAGCGATACAGGGTATGGGACTAACTATGGCTACACCTTC.

The chain combines TRBV7-9 with TRBJ1-2; 9 bases map to TRBD1. This CDR3 has 14 amino acids. CDR1 SEHNR and CDR2 FQNEAQ come from the germline V gene (reference sequence). J was trimmed by 4 bases and V by 4 bases; bases with no gene match: 4. The CDR3, as DNA: TGTGCCAGCAGCTCCGGGACAGGGAGCTATGGCTACACCTTC. Translation: CASSSGTGSYGYTF.

V usage is TRBV11-2 and J usage is TRBJ1-3; D gene unclear. Trimming removed 6 bases at V and 0 bases at J, with 12 bases between. The CDR3 has 15 residues. CDR1 is SGHAT and CDR2 is FQNNGV in the germline V gene. The CDR3 reads CASRNKLASGNTIYF. CDR3 DNA: TGTGCCAGCAGGAATAAGTTAGCCTCTGGAAACACCATATATTTT.

The chain uses TRBV15 and TRBJ2-7; D might be TRBD1 (5 bases). Germline loops: CDR1 LNHNV, CDR2 YYDKDF (reference sequence). The length of the CDR3 is 15 residues. Trimming stripped 3 bases from V and 0 bases from J, with 12 bases between. The CDR3 here is CATSRDMADSYEQYF. The CDR3 DNA reads as TGTGCCACCAGCAGGGACATGGCGGACTCCTACGAGCAGTACTTC.

V usage is TRBV6-6 and J usage is TRBJ1-1; 7 bases line up with TRBD1. The CDR3 is 14 residues long. Trimming at V came to 2 bases and at J to 7 bases, leaving 7 bases not matched to a gene. CDR1 is MNHNY, CDR2 SVGAGI, per germline (reference sequence). The CDR3 loop is CASSYQTGPVEAFF. DNA for the CDR3: TGTGCCAGCAGTTACCAGACAGGGCCCGTTGAAGCTTTCTTT.

This clone was recorded once. Here the CDR3 reads CASSGGESAFF. CDR3 sequence (DNA): TGTGCCAGCAGCGGGGGGGAATCAGCTTTCTTT. The V gene is TRBV5-8, the J gene TRBJ1-1; possibly TRBD1 for D (5 bases). V was shortened by 4 bases and J by 10 bases, with 11 bases between the two germline ends. This CDR3 comprises 11 residues. Germline assignment: CDR1 SGHTS and CDR2 YDEGEE.

This clone was recorded a few times. This chain joins TRBV28 and TRBJ1-2; 8 positions agree with TRBD1. This CDR3 has 14 amino acids. Unmatched junction bases numbered 7, after V lost 7 bases and J lost 3 bases. The germline V gene encodes CDR1 MDHEN and CDR2 SYDVKM. The CDR3 protein is CASTLTGADYGYTF. Written as DNA, the CDR3 is TGTGCCAGCACCCTGACAGGGGCAGACTATGGCTACACCTTC.

This clone was seen only once. This chain uses TRBV5-1 with TRBJ2-1; TRBD2 is a possible D gene (5 bases). Trimming stripped 0 bases from V and 9 bases from J, with 10 bases between. The germline V gene has CDR1 SGHRS and CDR2 YFSETQ. This CDR3 has 13 residues. The CDR3 is CASSLVGGSEQFF. The CDR3 region has the DNA TGCGCCAGCAGCTTGGTCGGAGGCAGTGAGCAGTTCTTC.

The chain carries TRBV9 and TRBJ1-2; TRBD1 might be the D (5 bases). CDR1 and CDR2 from the germline V gene are SGDLS and YYNGEE. The CDR3 contains 14 residues. Trimming removed 5 bases from V and 0 bases from J, with 11 bases in between. The CDR3 DNA is TGTGCCAGCAGTCTTTCGACAGCTAACTATGGCTACACCTTC. Translating gives CASSLSTANYGYTF.

The chain joins TRBV7-3 to TRBJ1-1; TRBD1 might be the D (6 bases). Germline V CDR1 and CDR2: SGHTA, FQGTGA. The length of the CDR3 is 13 residues. With 4 bases removed from V and 8 bases from J, the gap between germline ends came to 14 bases. The DNA of the CDR3 is TGTGCCAGCAGCTCTCGGGGGGGACAAGAAGCTTTCTTT. Its protein product is CASSSRGGQEAFF.

The J gene is TRBJ1-2, the V gene TRBV6-5; 8 bases match TRBD1. The V and J ends lost 6 bases and 4 bases, in that order; junction bases with no gene match: 4. Looked up from germline, CDR1 is MNHEY and CDR2 is SVGAGI. This CDR3 contains 13 residues. The CDR3 loop is CASSATGGYGYTF. CDR3 bases: TGTGCCAGCAGCGCAACAGGGGGCTATGGCTACACCTTC.

The V call is TRBV6-6, the J call TRBJ1-2; a weak D match, TRBD1 (6 bases). The CDR3 runs 12 residues. Germline V gives CDR1 MNHNY, CDR2 SVGAGI (reference sequence). The V and J ends lost 6 bases and 9 bases respectively, with 14 bases between them. The CDR3 protein is CASSPTGASYTF. The CDR3 DNA sequence: TGTGCCAGCAGCCCGACAGGCGCGAGCTACACCTTC.

This clone was observed a few times. This chain connects TRBV11-2 to TRBJ2-7, with D uncertain. The CDR3 length is 16 residues. CDR1 is SGHAT, CDR2 FQNNGV, per germline. The V end lost 0 bases, the J end lost 2 bases, and 14 bases lay between the germline ends. The CDR3 nucleotides read TGTGCCAGCAGCTTAGATGTCGGGTCCTCCACCTACGAGCAGTACTTC. Translating it yields CASSLDVGSSTYEQYF.